Each of the 5 T cell receptor beta chains below was sequenced from the same sample in a study of radiation and T cells in renal cell carcinoma. This table comes from immunoSEQ multiplex PCR, and its TCRdb copy is limited to in-frame clones, with some not included. The table shows about 130,000 clones, with 88% occurring only once. Time point noted: blood 2 weeks post-SBRT. Specified treatment: 15 Gy SBRT to primary tumor, nephrectomy 4 weeks later. The material sequenced was blood, taken from a patient whose treatment included radiotherapy and nephrectomy. The source of these receptors is a woman between 65 and 79 years old with renal cell carcinoma.

This chain joins TRBV28 and TRBJ2-7; maybe TRBD1 (6 bases). With 1 base removed from V and 2 bases from J, the gap between germline ends came to 12 bases. This CDR3 contains 15 residues. Looked up from germline, CDR1 is MDHEN and CDR2 is SYDVKM. The DNA of the CDR3 is TGTGCCAGCAGTTTATTCCAGGGGCCTACCTACGAGCAGTACTTC. Its translation is CASSLFQGPTYEQYF.

The V and J genes are TRBV4-2 and TRBJ1-1; no firm D call. The germline V gene encodes CDR1 LGHNA and CDR2 YNFKEQ. V lost 2 bases and J lost 5, with 12 bases in between. CDR3 length: 14 residues. The CDR3 DNA sequence: TGTGCCAGCAGCCAATCTGGCCCGGGGACTGAAGCTTTCTTT. This sequence encodes CASSQSGPGTEAFF.

The J gene is TRBJ2-2, the V gene TRBV7-3; D is uncertain. The CDR3 loop spans 15 amino acids. The V and J ends lost 0 bases and 5 bases respectively, with 10 bases between them. Germline V gene lookup returns CDR1 SGHTA and CDR2 FQGTGA. CDR3 nucleotide sequence: TGTGCCAGCAGCTTAACGTTAATGGGGACCGGGGAGCTGTTTTTT. Translating it yields CASSLTLMGTGELFF.

The V call is TRBV10-3, the J call TRBJ2-3, with 11 bases lining up with TRBD1. The germline gives CDR1 ENHRY, CDR2 SYGVKD. The CDR3 has 15 residues. The ends lost 10 bases at V and 3 bases at J; junction bases unmatched: 9. The DNA of the CDR3 is TGTGCCAGCCTTGGGACAGGGGGGAGGACAGATACGCAGTATTTT. It yields the protein CASLGTGGRTDTQYF.

This chain uses TRBV6-6 with TRBJ2-5; no firm D call. The germline V and J ends were trimmed by 6 bases and 0 bases, with 5 bases remaining between them. CDR1 MNHNY and CDR2 SVGAGI come from the germline V gene (reference sequence). This CDR3 is 12 amino acids long. CDR3 nucleotide sequence: TGTGCCAGCAGGCTATACCAAGAGACCCAGTACTTC. This codes for CASRLYQETQYF.